This T cell receptor beta chain was identified in a study of CD8 T cells in ankylosing spondylitis. V lost 0 bases, J lost 4 bases, and 13 bases stayed unmatched. The CDR3 covers 18 residues. The V gene's germline CDR1 is MNHEY and CDR2 SVGEGT. As regards this clonotype: The target antigen is unknown.

TCRdb recomputed calls from the 5' RACE reads with MiXCR, one row per CDR3 protein. The repertoire consists of hundreds of thousands of distinct CDR3 sequences, with approximately 20% occurring once and the leading ten covering approximately 42%. Points from the study as a whole: Within ankylosing spondylitis blood, a TCR beta motif made up of several highly homologous variants appeared to be characteristic.

The sample comprised blood, either unsorted or a sorted T cell fraction (not recorded which). The sequence was collected from a male donor with ankylosing spondylitis. The chain is built from TRBV6-2 or TRBV6-3 and TRBJ2-3; 7 nucleotides align to TRBD2. CDR3 in amino acids: CASSYSPVAGVSPDTQYF. In DNA form, the CDR3 reads TGTGCCAGCAGTTACTCCCCTGTGGCGGGAGTCAGCCCAGATACGCAGTATTTT.